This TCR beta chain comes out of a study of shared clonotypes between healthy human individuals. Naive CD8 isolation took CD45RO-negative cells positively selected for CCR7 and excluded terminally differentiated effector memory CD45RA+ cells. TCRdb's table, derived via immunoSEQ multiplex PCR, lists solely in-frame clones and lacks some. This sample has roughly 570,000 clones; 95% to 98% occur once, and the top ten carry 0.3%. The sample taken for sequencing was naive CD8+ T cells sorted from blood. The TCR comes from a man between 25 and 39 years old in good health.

The CDR3 DNA follows: TGTGCCAGCAGCGTAGGCCCCAGGGTATCGTCCTACAATGAGCAGTTCTTC. Residues: CASSVGPRVSSYNEQFF. This chain connects TRBV9 to TRBJ2-1, with TRBD1 as a possible D gene (5 bases). Per the germline V gene, CDR1 is SGDLS and CDR2 is YYNGEE. The CDR3 sequence is 17 residues long. Trimming stripped 0 bases from V and 1 base from J, with 14 bases between.